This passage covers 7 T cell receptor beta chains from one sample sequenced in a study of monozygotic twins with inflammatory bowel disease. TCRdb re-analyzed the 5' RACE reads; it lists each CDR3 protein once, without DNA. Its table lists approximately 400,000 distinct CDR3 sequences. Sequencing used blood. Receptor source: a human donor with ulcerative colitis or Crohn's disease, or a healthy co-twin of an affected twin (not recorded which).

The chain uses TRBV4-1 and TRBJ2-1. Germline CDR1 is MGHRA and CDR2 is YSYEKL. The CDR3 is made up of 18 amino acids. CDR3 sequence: CASSQDGNGPRSYNEQFF.

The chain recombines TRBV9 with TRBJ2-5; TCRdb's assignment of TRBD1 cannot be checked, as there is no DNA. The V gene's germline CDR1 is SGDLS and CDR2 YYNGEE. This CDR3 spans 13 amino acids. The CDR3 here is CASSGGGPETQYF.

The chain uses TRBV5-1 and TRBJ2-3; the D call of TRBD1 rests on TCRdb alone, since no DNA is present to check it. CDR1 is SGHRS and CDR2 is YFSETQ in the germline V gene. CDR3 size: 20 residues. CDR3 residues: CASSLVRAGGARTSLDTQYF.

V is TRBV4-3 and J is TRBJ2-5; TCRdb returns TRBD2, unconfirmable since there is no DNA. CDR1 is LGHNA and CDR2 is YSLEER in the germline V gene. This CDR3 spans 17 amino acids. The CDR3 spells CASSQDRGPSLQETQYF.

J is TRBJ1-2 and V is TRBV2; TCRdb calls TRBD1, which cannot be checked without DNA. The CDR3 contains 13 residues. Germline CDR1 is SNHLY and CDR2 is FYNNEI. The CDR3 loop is CASKDRGVYGYTF.

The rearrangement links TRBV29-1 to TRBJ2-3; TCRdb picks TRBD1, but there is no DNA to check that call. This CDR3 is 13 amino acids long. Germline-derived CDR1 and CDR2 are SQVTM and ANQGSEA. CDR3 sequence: CSTTGEGGDTQYF.

The CDR3 here is CASSQGQREGTWVEAFF. The chain joins TRBV4-3 to TRBJ1-1. Germline CDR1 LGHNA, CDR2 YSLEER. The CDR3 loop spans 17 amino acids.